The rows below give T cell receptor beta chains drawn from one sample of a study of control samples from healthy donors and cancer patients. TCRdb's table, derived via immunoSEQ multiplex PCR, lists solely in-frame clones and lacks some. The data hold fewer than 130,000 clones, with approximately 87% observed a single time. Input material: PBMCs. The receptors were gathered from a woman in her sixties or seventies with lung cancer. The CDR3 runs from the conserved cysteine through the conserved F or W. The D gene is left open where the match is weak. Expanded clones are given a class, and other clones once, few, many or no size at all.

v_call	j_call	d_call	clone_size	cdr3_aa	cdr3_nt
TRBV7-2	TRBJ1-6	NA	NA	CASSLNRSGKYHSPLHF	TGTGCCAGCAGCTTAAATCGATCCGGGAAGTACCATTCACCCCTCCACTTT
TRBV11-2	TRBJ1-2	NA	NA	CASSPSGGNYGYTF	TGTGCCAGCAGCCCATCGGGGGGGAACTATGGCTACACCTTC
TRBV11-3	TRBJ2-1	TRBD2	NA	CASSLNSAGGPIIEQFF	TGTGCCAGCAGCTTAAATTCAGCGGGAGGGCCCATAATCGAGCAGTTCTTC
TRBV29-1	TRBJ2-5	NA	NA	CSVEVGTDRGETQYF	TGCAGCGTTGAAGTAGGGACGGATAGAGGAGAGACCCAGTACTTC
TRBV6-1	TRBJ1-2	TRBD1	NA	CASSDQQGAYGYTF	TGTGCCAGCAGTGACCAACAGGGGGCGTATGGCTACACCTTC
TRBV5-4	TRBJ1-4	TRBD1	NA	CASSLPQGLSNEKLFF	TGTGCCAGCAGCTTGCCACAGGGGCTCAGTAATGAAAAACTGTTTTTT
TRBV3-1/TRBV3-2	TRBJ2-2	TRBD2	NA	CASSLQTGLATGELFF	TGTGCCAGCAGCCTACAGACGGGACTAGCCACCGGGGAGCTGTTTTTT
TRBV18	TRBJ1-1	TRBD1	NA	CASSPGQGLNTEAFF	TGTGCCAGCTCACCGGGACAGGGCCTGAACACTGAAGCTTTCTTT
TRBV19	TRBJ1-2	TRBD1	NA	CAIRDRFGYGYTF	TGTGCCATCCGGGACAGGTTCGGCTATGGCTACACCTTC
TRBV6-5	TRBJ2-5	NA	NA	CASSRNDLGRATQYF	TGTGCCAGCAGCCGGAACGATCTGGGGAGAGCGACCCAGTACTTC
TRBV7-3	TRBJ2-2	NA	NA	CASSWGSNTGELFF	TGTGCCAGCAGCTGGGGGAGCAACACCGGGGAGCTGTTTTTT
TRBV6-1	TRBJ1-2	NA	NA	CASSEFSGTYGYTF	TGTGCCAGCAGTGAATTCAGCGGCACCTATGGCTACACCTTC
TRBV6-1	TRBJ1-5	NA	NA	CASSEPYGVGQPQHF	TGTGCCAGCAGTGAACCTTACGGGGTAGGTCAGCCCCAGCATTTT
TRBV12-3/TRBV12-4	TRBJ2-1	NA	once	CASSAYNEQFF	TGTGCCAGCAGTGCTTACAATGAGCAGTTCTTC
TRBV7-9	TRBJ1-6	NA	NA	CASSLAGQSNSPLHF	TGTGCCAGCAGCTTAGCTGGACAGTCTAATTCACCCCTCCACTTT